The 14 T cell receptor beta chains reported below all come from one sample, sequenced in a study of cytomegalovirus exposure and HLA in healthy donors. Assay: immunoSEQ multiplex PCR; the TCRdb copy retains only in-frame clones and omits some. The sample holds about 140,000 clones, approximately 87% seen once. The sequencing sample was made of PBMCs. These receptors all come from a man aged 18 to 35 in good health and CMV-seronegative.

This clone is labeled as medium-sized. The chain recombines TRBV6-4 with TRBJ2-3, with 10 bases that match TRBD2. Germline V gene lookup returns CDR1 MRHNA and CDR2 SNTAGT. The V segment lost 3 bases and the J segment 3 bases; nucleotides outside the gene matches: 6. CDR3 length equals 16 residues. The CDR3 bases are TGTGCCAGCAGTGAGAAGGCTAGCGGGGGTACAGATACGCAGTATTTT. The encoded protein is CASSEKASGGTDTQYF.

CDR3 amino acids: CASSLSFGSGSNEQFF. In DNA form, the CDR3 reads TGCGCCAGCAGCTTGAGTTTTGGTAGCGGGAGTAATGAGCAGTTCTTC. V usage is TRBV5-1 and J usage is TRBJ2-1; 9 nucleotides align to TRBD2. This CDR3 comprises 16 residues. CDR1 SGHRS and CDR2 YFSETQ come from the germline V gene. The V segment lost 1 base and the J segment 7 bases; nucleotides outside the gene matches: 9.

The chain uses TRBV4-1 and TRBJ2-4; 14 bases align to TRBD2. The CDR3 spans 19 residues. J gave up 3 bases and V 0 bases, and 7 bases lay outside the gene matches. Per the germline V gene, CDR1 is MGHRA and CDR2 is YSYEKL. The CDR3 here is CASSQETSGRATDKNIQYF. Here the CDR3 DNA reads TGCGCCAGCAGCCAAGAGACTAGCGGGAGGGCCACGGACAAAAACATTCAGTACTTC.

V and J are TRBV19 and TRBJ1-3; 10 bases agree with TRBD1. V shed 8 bases, J shed 2 bases, and the junction held 9 bases outside the gene matches. Germline V gene sequence: CDR1 LNHDA, CDR2 SQIVND (reference sequence). The CDR3 is 16 amino acids. CDR3: CASSQRQGAAGNTIYF. As DNA, the CDR3 is TGTGCCAGTTCCCAAAGACAGGGGGCGGCTGGAAACACCATATATTTT.

V and J are TRBV19 and TRBJ1-2; possible D gene TRBD1, 5 bases. Trimming removed 2 bases at V and 4 bases at J, with 11 bases between. The CDR3 loop spans 14 amino acids. Germline lookup yields CDR1 LNHDA and CDR2 SQIVND (reference sequence). Here the CDR3 reads CASSIPDSFYGYTF. The CDR3 DNA reads as TGTGCCAGTAGTATACCCGACAGCTTCTATGGCTACACCTTC.

This chain links TRBV19 with TRBJ1-1, with D tentatively TRBD1 (6 bases). Deletions cut 5 bases from V and 1 base from J, with 14 bases between. This CDR3 has 15 amino acids. Germline values: CDR1 LNHDA, CDR2 SQIVND (reference sequence). DNA for the CDR3: TGTGCCAGTAGTTGGTCAGGGGCGCAGAACACTGAAGCTTTCTTT. This encodes CASSWSGAQNTEAFF.

This clone was counted once. The CDR3 nucleotides read TGTGCCAGCAGCCCCAGGGGGCTTGGGGGCCAAGAGACCCAGTACTTC. Translation gives CASSPRGLGGQETQYF. The rearrangement uses TRBV9 and TRBJ2-5, with TRBD1 identical over 8 bases. In germline, CDR1 is SGDLS, CDR2 YYNGEE. With 4 bases clipped from V and 1 base from J, the junction kept 9 bases outside the gene matches. CDR3 size: 16 residues. The whole variable domain, filled in from reference TRBV9 and TRBJ2-5, reads DSGVTQTPKHLITATGQRVTLRCSPRSGDLSVYWYQQSLDQGLQFLIQYYNGEERAKGNILERFSAQQFPDLHSELNLSSLELGDSALYFCASSPRGLGGQETQYFGPGTRLLVL.

This clone was counted once. Other nucleotide sequences in the sample specify the same CDR3. The chain is built from TRBV7-2 and TRBJ2-1; TRBD2 aligns across 11 bases. Germline V gene data show CDR1 as SGHTA and CDR2 as FQGNSA. Trimming cost V 1 base and J 5 bases; bases outside gene matches: 1. The CDR3 has 15 residues. CDR3 in DNA: TGTGCCAGCAGCTTAGGACTAGCGGGAAACAATGAGCAGTTCTTC. It codes for CASSLGLAGNNEQFF.

This clone was seen only once. The genes are TRBV4-2 and TRBJ1-2; 10 nucleotides agree with TRBD1. V lost 0 bases and J lost 4; bases outside the gene matches: 5. The V gene's germline CDR1 is LGHNA and CDR2 YNFKEQ. The CDR3 spans 16 residues. The CDR3 sequence: CASSQDIRTGGYGYTF. The CDR3 nucleotides are TGTGCCAGCAGCCAAGATATAAGGACAGGGGGCTATGGCTACACCTTC.

This chain connects TRBV28 to TRBJ1-1; possible D gene TRBD1, 6 bases. V was pared by 5 bases and J by 8 bases, with 12 bases between. The CDR3 extends over 12 amino acids. Per the germline V gene, CDR1 is MDHEN and CDR2 is SYDVKM. The CDR3 bases are TGTGCCAGCAGTCGTGAAAGGGGGGAAGCTTTCTTT. Protein product: CASSRERGEAFF.

The chain uses TRBV6-6 and TRBJ2-1, with 8 bases identical to TRBD2. The CDR3 consists of 16 residues. The junction had 15 bases not matched to a gene; V was cut back by 6 bases and J by 8 bases. CDR1 MNHNY and CDR2 SVGAGI come from the germline V gene (reference sequence). The CDR3 loop is CASSPKGIAGRYEQFF. In DNA, the CDR3 is TGTGCCAGCAGCCCTAAGGGGATAGCGGGACGGTATGAGCAGTTCTTC.

V gene TRBV5-6 combines with J gene TRBJ2-7, with 9 bases lining up with TRBD2. The trim removed 7 bases at V and 6 bases at J, leaving 11 bases unmatched. The germline CDR1 and CDR2 sequences are SGHDT and YYEEEE. The CDR3 covers 14 residues. The CDR3 reads CASSSGLAYGEQYF. CDR3 nucleotide sequence: TGTGCCAGCTCCTCGGGACTAGCTTACGGCGAGCAGTACTTC. Drawing the rest from reference TRBV5-6 and TRBJ2-7, the complete variable domain is DAGVTQSPTHLIKTRGQQVTLRCSPKSGHDTVSWYQQALGQGPQFIFQYYEEEERQRGNFPDRFSGHQFPNYSSELNVNALLLGDSALYLCASSSGLAYGEQYFGPGTRLTVT.

V usage is TRBV28 and J usage is TRBJ2-1; 11 positions match TRBD2. Germline CDR1 reads MDHEN; CDR2 reads SYDVKM. J was trimmed by 4 bases and V by 6 bases; bases with no gene match: 2. The CDR3 runs to 14 residues. The CDR3 sequence: CASRRLAGYNEQFF. The DNA of the CDR3 is TGTGCCAGCAGAAGACTAGCGGGATACAATGAGCAGTTCTTC.

The chain couples TRBV28 to TRBJ1-5, with no clear D. V lost 3 bases to trimming and J lost 3 bases, with 9 bases between them. The CDR3 covers 14 residues. CDR1 is MDHEN, CDR2 SYDVKM, per germline. This CDR3 is CASSLSGYNQPQHF. CDR3 sequence (DNA): TGTGCCAGCAGTTTGTCGGGATACAATCAGCCCCAGCATTTT.